This TCR beta chain stems from a study of shared clonotypes between healthy human individuals. Study details: Per donor, CD8 memory used one plate, CD8 naive used two, CD4 memory used three and CD4 naive used three.

This clone was seen a few times. Generated by immunoSEQ multiplex PCR, the TCRdb table keeps only in-frame clones and is missing some. The table has around 180,000 clones, roughly 91% seen once. Naive CD45RA+ and memory CD45RA-negative subsets were split from CD4+ cells. Material for sequencing was naive CD4+ T cells sorted from blood. Subset specified: CD45RA+ positively selected. The origin of this receptor is a woman aged 25 to 39 in good health.

In DNA form, the CDR3 reads TGTGCCAGTAGTATTAGGTCGGAAAATCAGCCCCAGCATTTT. Translating it yields CASSIRSENQPQHF. The chain has TRBV19 and TRBJ1-5; D call uncertain. The germline V gene has CDR1 LNHDA and CDR2 SQIVND (reference sequence). This CDR3 is 14 amino acids long. V was pared by 3 bases and J by 4 bases, with 10 bases between.